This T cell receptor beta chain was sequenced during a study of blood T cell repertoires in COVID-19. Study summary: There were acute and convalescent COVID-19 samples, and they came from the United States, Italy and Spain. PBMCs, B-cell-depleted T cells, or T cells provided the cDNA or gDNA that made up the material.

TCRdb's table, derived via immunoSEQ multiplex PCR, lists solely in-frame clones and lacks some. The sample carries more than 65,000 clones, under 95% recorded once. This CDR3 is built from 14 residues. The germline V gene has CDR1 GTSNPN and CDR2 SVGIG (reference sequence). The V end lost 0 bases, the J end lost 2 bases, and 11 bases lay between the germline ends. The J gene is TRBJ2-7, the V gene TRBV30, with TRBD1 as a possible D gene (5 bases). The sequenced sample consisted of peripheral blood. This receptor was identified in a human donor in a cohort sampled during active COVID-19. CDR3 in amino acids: CAWSVRWGAYEQYF. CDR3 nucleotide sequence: TGTGCCTGGAGTGTACGTTGGGGCGCCTACGAGCAGTACTTC.